These 6 T cell receptor beta chains came from one sample sequenced in a study of blood T cell repertoires in COVID-19. The assay was immunoSEQ multiplex PCR, and TCRdb's table has in-frame clones only and misses some. The sample holds roughly 180,000 clones, approximately 84% seen once. Sequencing was carried out using PBMCs or T cells enriched from blood (not recorded which). The receptors stem from a woman between 35 and 50 years old with acute COVID-19.

Here the CDR3 DNA reads TGTGCCAGCAGCCCAGCTCGGGCGGGTGGGCAGCCCCAGCATTTT. Translation gives CASSPARAGGQPQHF. The V and J genes are TRBV7-8 and TRBJ1-5; D ambiguous. Germline CDR1 reads SGHVS; CDR2 reads FQNEAQ. The CDR3 loop spans 15 amino acids. Trimming took 5 bases from V and 7 from J, leaving 18 bases between them.

This sequence joins TRBV5-6 and TRBJ2-2, with D possibly being TRBD2 (5 bases). This CDR3 spans 14 amino acids. Trimming removed 1 base from V and 7 bases from J, with 11 bases in between. Germline V CDR1 and CDR2: SGHDT, YYEEEE. DNA for the CDR3: TGTGCCAGCAGCTTGATCGTAGCGATCGGGGAGCTGTTTTTT. Its protein is CASSLIVAIGELFF.

The chain combines TRBV5-1 with TRBJ1-6, with 10 bases matching TRBD1. The V gene end was trimmed by 4 bases and the J gene end by 9 bases; junction bases not matched to a gene: 7. This CDR3 has 15 amino acids. Germline CDR1 and CDR2: SGHRS and YFSETQ. The CDR3 DNA sequence: TGCGCCAGCAGCCCGGGACAGGGGACGGGTTCACCCCTCCACTTT. This encodes CASSPGQGTGSPLHF.

The CDR3 region has the DNA TGTGCCAGCTCACCATTGTCACTGGCCGGGACAGGGGTCAATTCACCCCTCCACTTT. Amino acid sequence: CASSPLSLAGTGVNSPLHF. The chain couples TRBV18 to TRBJ1-6; 10 nucleotides align to TRBD1. CDR3 length equals 19 residues. The ends lost 2 bases at V and 7 bases at J; junction bases unmatched: 14. Germline-derived CDR1 and CDR2 are KGHSH and LQKENI.

The chain recombines TRBV7-8 with TRBJ2-2; the match to TRBD2 covers 7 bases. The CDR3 consists of 17 residues. V shed 2 bases, J shed 4 bases, and the junction held 10 bases outside the gene matches. The V gene's germline CDR1 is SGHVS and CDR2 FQNEAQ. In DNA form, the CDR3 reads TGTGCCAGCAGCTTAAGGTCGGCTAGCGGTGCCACCGGGGAGCTGTTTTTT. This sequence encodes CASSLRSASGATGELFF.

This chain links TRBV3-1 (or the pseudogene TRBV3-2) with TRBJ2-5; 9 nucleotides match TRBD2. The germline V gene has CDR1 LGHDT and CDR2 YNNKEL (reference sequence). V gave up 7 bases and J gave up 1 base; unmatched junction bases: 10. The CDR3 is 16 residues long. The CDR3 DNA reads TGTGCCAGCAACGACCGGGGCGGGAGGGCCCAAGAGACCCAGTACTTC. It yields the protein CASNDRGGRAQETQYF.